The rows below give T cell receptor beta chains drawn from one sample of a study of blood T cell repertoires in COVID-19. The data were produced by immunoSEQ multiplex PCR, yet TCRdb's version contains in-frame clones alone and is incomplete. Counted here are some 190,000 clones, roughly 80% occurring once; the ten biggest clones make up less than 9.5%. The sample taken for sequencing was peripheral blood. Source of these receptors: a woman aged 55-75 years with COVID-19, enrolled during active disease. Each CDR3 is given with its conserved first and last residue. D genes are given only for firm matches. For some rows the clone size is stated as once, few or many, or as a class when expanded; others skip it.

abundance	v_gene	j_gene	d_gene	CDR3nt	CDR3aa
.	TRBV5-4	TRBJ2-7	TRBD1	TGTGCCAGCAGCTTGAGGAGAGGGACAGGTACCTACGAGCAGTACTTC	CASSLRRGTGTYEQYF
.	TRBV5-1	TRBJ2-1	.	TGCGCCAGCAGCTTCCCCAGCTCCTACAATGAGCAGTTCTTC	CASSFPSSYNEQFF
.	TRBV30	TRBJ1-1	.	TGTGCCTGGGACAGAAATTTGAACACTGAAGCTTTCTTT	CAWDRNLNTEAFF
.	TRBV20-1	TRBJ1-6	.	TGCAGTGCTAGGGTTGGCTCACCCCTCCACTTT	CSARVGSPLHF
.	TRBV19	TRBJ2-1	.	TGTGCCAGTAGTATGAGGGGGTATCACAATGAGCAGTTCTTC	CASSMRGYHNEQFF
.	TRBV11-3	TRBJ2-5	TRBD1	TGTGCCAGCAGCCTCGGACAGGGAATTTACTTC	CASSLGQGIYF
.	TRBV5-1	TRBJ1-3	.	TGCGCCAGCAGCTTGCAGGGATTCAGCTCTGGAAACACCATATATTTT	CASSLQGFSSGNTIYF
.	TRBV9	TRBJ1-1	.	TGTGCCAGCAGCGTAGGTAGAGGGCCGTCGGCTGAAGCTTTCTTT	CASSVGRGPSAEAFF
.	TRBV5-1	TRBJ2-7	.	TGCGCCAGCAGCTTGGATGCCAGATCCTACGAGCAGTACTTC	CASSLDARSYEQYF
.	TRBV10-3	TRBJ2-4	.	TGTGCCATCAGGGCCGGACAGTACAGCATTCAGTACTTC	CAIRAGQYSIQYF
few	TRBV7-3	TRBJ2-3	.	TGTGCCAGCAGCTCAGGATCAGATACGCAGTATTTT	CASSSGSDTQYF
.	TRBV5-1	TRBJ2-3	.	TGCGCCAGCAGCTTGGGGGGGCCCACAGATACGCAGTATTTT	CASSLGGPTDTQYF
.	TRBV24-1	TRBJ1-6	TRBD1	TGTGCCACCAGGGGGGGACAGAAAATTAATTCACCCCTCCACTTT	CATRGGQKINSPLHF
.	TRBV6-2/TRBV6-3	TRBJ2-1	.	TGTGCCAGCAGTTGGGGCCTAAAGAATTATGGCAATGAGCAGTTCTTC	CASSWGLKNYGNEQFF
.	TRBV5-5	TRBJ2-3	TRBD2	TGTGCCAGCAGCTTGATAGCGGGAGGCACAGATACGCAGTATTTT	CASSLIAGGTDTQYF
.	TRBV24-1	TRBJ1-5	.	TGTGCCACCAGTGATTGGGGACTCAATCAGCCCCAGCATTTT	CATSDWGLNQPQHF
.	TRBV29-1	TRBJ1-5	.	TGCAGCGTCCAAGAGGGTACTCAGCCCCAGCATTTT	CSVQEGTQPQHF
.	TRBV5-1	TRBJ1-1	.	TGCGCCAGCAGCTTGCAGACAGGTACTTGGTCTGAAGCTTTCTTT	CASSLQTGTWSEAFF
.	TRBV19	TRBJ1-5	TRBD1	TGTGCCAGTAGTACGACAGGGGGATATCAGCCCCAGCATTTT	CASSTTGGYQPQHF
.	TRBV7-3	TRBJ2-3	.	TGTGCCAGCAGCCGCCGGGCAGATACGCAGTATTTT	CASSRRADTQYF
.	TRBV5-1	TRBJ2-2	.	TGCGCCAGCAGCTTGGCTCGGGATGCCGGGGAGCTGTTTTTT	CASSLARDAGELFF
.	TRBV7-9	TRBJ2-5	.	TGTGCCAGCAGCCCGGGACTTCAAGAGACCCAGTACTTC	CASSPGLQETQYF
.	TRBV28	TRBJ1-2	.	TGTGCCAGCAGTTTAGGTCACTCAAACTATGGCTACACCTTC	CASSLGHSNYGYTF
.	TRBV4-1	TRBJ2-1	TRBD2	TGCGCCAGCAGCCAGGATCCTAGCGGGGGGGCCTACAATGAGCAGTTCTTC	CASSQDPSGGAYNEQFF
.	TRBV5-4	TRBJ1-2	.	TGTGCCAGCAGCTTGTTAGCAATGACGGGAGGCTACACCTTC	CASSLLAMTGGYTF
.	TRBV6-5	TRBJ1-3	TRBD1	TGTGCCAGCAGGCACCAGGGGGACCCTGGAAACACCATATATTTT	CASRHQGDPGNTIYF
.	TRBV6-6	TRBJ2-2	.	TGTGCCAGCAGTTACGGAACGACTGCCGGGGAGCTGTTTTTT	CASSYGTTAGELFF
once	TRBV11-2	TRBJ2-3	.	TGTGCCAGCAGCATTTCATCAGGGGTGGATACGCAGTATTTT	CASSISSGVDTQYF
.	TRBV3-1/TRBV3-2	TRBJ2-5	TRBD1	TGTGCCAGCAGCCCGCCGCTCCCCGACAGGGGGCAAGAGACCCAGTACTTC	CASSPPLPDRGQETQYF
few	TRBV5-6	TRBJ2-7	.	TGTGCCAGCAGCTTGGGGAGAATAGCCTACGAGCAGTACTTC	CASSLGRIAYEQYF
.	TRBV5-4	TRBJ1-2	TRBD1	TGTGCCAGCAGCTCTGGACAGGGGAAGGGCTATGGCTACACCTTC	CASSSGQGKGYGYTF
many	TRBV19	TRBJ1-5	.	TGTGCCAGTAGCCCAACAGATCTAGCAAGTCAGCCCCAGCATTTT	CASSPTDLASQPQHF
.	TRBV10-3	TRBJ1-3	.	TGTGCCATCAGCGCCTCGAGGCCCTCTGGAAACACCATATATTTT	CAISASRPSGNTIYF
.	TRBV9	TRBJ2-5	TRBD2	TGTGCCAGCAGCGTAGGAGCCGGGACTAGCGGGAGACGGGAGACCCAGTACTTC	CASSVGAGTSGRRETQYF
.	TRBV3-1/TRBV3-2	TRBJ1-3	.	TGTGCCAGCAGCCAACGAGGTGAAGGAAACACCATATATTTT	CASSQRGEGNTIYF
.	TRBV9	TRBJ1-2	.	TGTGCCAGCAGCGTGGACAGTTCCTGGGGCTACACCTTC	CASSVDSSWGYTF
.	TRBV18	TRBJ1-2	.	TGTGCCAGCTCACTTTCCAACATTCGGGACTCCGAACACAGTGATTCTGGCTACACCTTC	CASSLSNIRDSEHSDSGYTF
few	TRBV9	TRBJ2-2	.	TGTGCCAGCAGCGTAGTCGGCACCGGGGAGCTGTTTTTT	CASSVVGTGELFF
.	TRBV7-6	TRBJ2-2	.	TGTGCCAGCAGCTTATTGAAGTGGCGGAAGAACACCGGGGAGCTGTTTTTT	CASSLLKWRKNTGELFF
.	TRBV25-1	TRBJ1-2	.	TGTGCCAGCAGTGAATCGTCCTACCGAGGGTATGGCTACACCTTC	CASSESSYRGYGYTF